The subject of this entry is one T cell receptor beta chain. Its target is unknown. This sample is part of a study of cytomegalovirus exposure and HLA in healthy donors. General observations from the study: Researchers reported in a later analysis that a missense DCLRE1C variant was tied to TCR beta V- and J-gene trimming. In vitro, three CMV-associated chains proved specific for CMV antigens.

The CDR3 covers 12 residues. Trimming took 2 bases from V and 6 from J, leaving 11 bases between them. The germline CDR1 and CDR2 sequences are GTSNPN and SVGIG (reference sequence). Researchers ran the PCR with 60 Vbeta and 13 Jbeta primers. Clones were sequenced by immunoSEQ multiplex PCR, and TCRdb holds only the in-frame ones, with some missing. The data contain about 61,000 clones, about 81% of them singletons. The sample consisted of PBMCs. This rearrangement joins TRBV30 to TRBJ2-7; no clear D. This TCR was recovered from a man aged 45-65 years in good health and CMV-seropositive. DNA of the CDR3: TGTGCCTGGAGTCCCAATCCGGGCGAGCAGTACTTC. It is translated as CAWSPNPGEQYF.